These T cell receptor beta chains were read from a single sample in a study of blood T cell repertoires in COVID-19. Libraries were prepared by immunoSEQ multiplex PCR; TCRdb keeps only in-frame clonotypes and omits some of them. This sample has more than 450,000 clones, with roughly 87% found just once. Sequencing used PBMCs or T cells enriched from blood (not recorded which). Receptors were obtained from a woman under 30 who had recovered from COVID-19. Each CDR3 is given with its conserved first and last residue. D genes are given only for firm matches. Clone size is not always given. Where it is, it says once, few, many or a class for expanded clones.

CDR3aa,CDR3nt,d_gene,v_gene,abundance,j_gene
CASSIDSFYEQYF,TGTGCCAGCAGCATAGACAGCTTCTACGAGCAGTACTTC,NA,TRBV5-6,once,TRBJ2-7
CASSQEVQEVEKLFF,TGCGCCAGCAGCCAAGAGGTTCAGGAGGTCGAAAAACTGTTTTTT,NA,TRBV4-1,NA,TRBJ1-4
CASSYSPARYEQYF,TGTGCCAGCAGTTACAGTCCCGCGCGCTACGAGCAGTACTTC,NA,TRBV6-6,NA,TRBJ2-7
CASSTKQGANLVDTQYF,TGTGCCAGCAGTACCAAACAGGGGGCGAATTTGGTAGATACGCAGTATTTT,TRBD1,TRBV28,NA,TRBJ2-3
CATSREKGTYYGYTF,TGTGCCACCAGCAGAGAAAAGGGGACTTACTATGGCTACACCTTC,NA,TRBV15,once,TRBJ1-2
CASRPTGIEGYTF,TGTGCCAGCAGACCTACAGGAATCGAGGGCTACACCTTC,NA,TRBV12-3/TRBV12-4,NA,TRBJ1-2
CARQGASYTF,TGTGCCAGACAGGGGGCCAGCTACACCTTC,TRBD1,TRBV2,NA,TRBJ1-2
CASSQDHQGREQYF,TGTGCCAGCAGCCAAGATCATCAGGGCAGGGAGCAGTACTTC,NA,TRBV3-1/TRBV3-2,few,TRBJ2-7
CAISLTGIGELFF,TGTGCCATCAGCTTGACCGGGATAGGGGAGCTGTTTTTT,NA,TRBV10-3,NA,TRBJ2-2
CASSKLKEGAGNTEAFF,TGTGCCAGCAGCAAACTTAAGGAGGGGGCGGGGAACACTGAAGCTTTCTTT,NA,TRBV21-1,NA,TRBJ1-1
CASSTRSVGAQQYF,TGTGCCAGCAGCACCCGCTCCGTGGGGGCGCAACAGTATTTT,NA,TRBV5-4,NA,TRBJ2-3
CSASPHISNEKLFF,TGCAGTGCTAGTCCGCATATTAGTAATGAAAAACTGTTTTTT,NA,TRBV20-1,NA,TRBJ1-4
CASSQEGGNGYEQYF,TGTGCCAGCAGCCAAGAGGGCGGGAACGGCTACGAGCAGTACTTC,NA,TRBV3-1/TRBV3-2,NA,TRBJ2-7
CASSLGDSWETQYF,TGTGCCAGCAGCTTGGGGGACAGTTGGGAGACCCAGTACTTC,TRBD1,TRBV5-6,NA,TRBJ2-5
CASSSRTSYGYEQFF,TGTGCCAGCAGCTCCCGGACTAGCTATGGATATGAGCAGTTCTTC,TRBD2,TRBV7-8,NA,TRBJ2-1
CASSQGDRENTEAFF,TGTGCCAGCAGCCAAGGAGACAGGGAGAACACTGAAGCTTTCTTT,TRBD1,TRBV4-2,NA,TRBJ1-1
CASSYGGQGENTF,TGTGCCAGCAGTTACGGAGGACAGGGAGAAAACACCTTC,TRBD1,TRBV6-6,NA,TRBJ1-2
CASSPGGGGSSYEQYF,TGTGCCAGCAGCCCTGGGGGAGGGGGGAGCTCCTACGAGCAGTACTTC,NA,TRBV5-4,NA,TRBJ2-7
CASSQGSQGKTQYF,TGTGCCAGCAGCCAAGGATCCCAGGGGAAGACCCAGTACTTC,NA,TRBV3-1/TRBV3-2,NA,TRBJ2-5
CATSTPGGPEETQYF,TGTGCCACCAGCACCCCCGGGGGGCCGGAAGAGACCCAGTACTTC,NA,TRBV24-1,NA,TRBJ2-5
CASSSNLERYGYTF,TGTGCCAGTAGCTCAAACCTGGAGCGGTATGGCTACACCTTC,NA,TRBV19,NA,TRBJ1-2
CASSPSSYGEAFF,TGTGCCAGCTCACCAAGCTCATACGGTGAAGCTTTCTTT,NA,TRBV18,NA,TRBJ1-1
CASRIPGGLHNEQFF,TGTGCCAGCAGGATTCCGGGGGGGCTCCACAATGAGCAGTTCTTC,TRBD2,TRBV6-4,NA,TRBJ2-1
CATSRDRSTNEQFF,TGTGCCACCAGCAGAGATCGGAGCACCAATGAGCAGTTCTTC,NA,TRBV15,NA,TRBJ2-1
CAILIQGPSYEQYF,TGTGCCATCTTAATACAGGGACCCTCCTACGAGCAGTACTTC,NA,TRBV2,NA,TRBJ2-7
CASSLTPSQETQYF,TGTGCCAGCAGCTTAACCCCTAGTCAAGAGACCCAGTACTTC,NA,TRBV7-2,once,TRBJ2-5
CASSNDPRDTEAFF,TGTGCCAGCAGCAATGACCCGCGGGACACTGAAGCTTTCTTT,NA,TRBV21-1,NA,TRBJ1-1
CASSSRGDFYNEQFF,TGTGCCAGCAGCTCGCGGGGGGACTTCTACAATGAGCAGTTCTTC,TRBD2,TRBV5-8,NA,TRBJ2-1
CASSYGPGGELFF,TGTGCCAGCAGTTACGGGCCAGGCGGGGAGCTGTTTTTT,NA,TRBV6-5,once,TRBJ2-2
CASSPGQGQPQHF,TGTGCCAGCAGCCCCGGGCAGGGTCAGCCCCAGCATTTT,NA,TRBV3-1/TRBV3-2,NA,TRBJ1-5
CASAGTSGGAKNEQFF,TGTGCTAGTGCCGGGACTAGCGGGGGGGCCAAGAATGAGCAGTTCTTC,TRBD2,TRBV12-5,NA,TRBJ2-1
CASSMLTGEHGYTF,TGTGCCAGCAGCATGCTCACAGGGGAACATGGCTACACCTTC,TRBD1,TRBV7-8,NA,TRBJ1-2
CASSLVRGQETQYF,TGTGCCAGCAGCTTAGTCAGGGGCCAAGAGACCCAGTACTTC,NA,TRBV11-3,NA,TRBJ2-5
CASSLLTGTGGVNSNYGYTF,TGTGCCAGCAGCTTGTTAACCGGGACAGGGGGCGTAAATTCCAACTATGGCTACACCTTC,TRBD1,TRBV5-5,NA,TRBJ1-2
CASSLEQQNTEAFF,TGTGCCAGCAGCTTAGAACAGCAAAACACTGAAGCTTTCTTT,NA,TRBV7-9,NA,TRBJ1-1
CASSIQDGTRGYTF,TGCGCCAGCAGCATACAGGACGGTACGAGGGGCTACACCTTC,NA,TRBV5-1,NA,TRBJ1-2
CASSSSEGQGSPYEQYF,TGTGCCAGCAGCTCCTCTGAGGGACAGGGCTCACCCTACGAGCAGTACTTC,TRBD1,TRBV7-9,few,TRBJ2-7
CASSHIDRSLATGELFF,TGTGCCAGCAGCCATATCGACAGGTCCCTTGCAACCGGGGAGCTGTTTTTT,NA,TRBV14,NA,TRBJ2-2
CASSPDSGGNTDTQYF,TGTGCCAGCAGTCCTGATAGCGGGGGTAACACAGATACGCAGTATTTT,TRBD2,TRBV7-3,NA,TRBJ2-3
CASRQGADGYTF,TGTGCCAGCAGGCAGGGGGCGGATGGCTACACCTTC,TRBD1,TRBV2,NA,TRBJ1-2
CASSSRTQGLEQYF,TGTGCCAGCAGCTCCAGGACCCAGGGGCTCGAGCAGTACTTC,NA,TRBV5-4,once,TRBJ2-7
CASSLFGGEENIQYF,TGTGCCAGCAGCTTATTTGGCGGGGAAGAAAACATTCAGTACTTC,NA,TRBV7-2,NA,TRBJ2-4